This TCR beta chain was sequenced for a study of OX40 agonist ivuxolimab in advanced cancers. Study-wide context: Each dose-escalation patient presented with hepatocellular carcinoma, melanoma, renal cell or head and neck cancer. Anti-PD-1, anti-PD-L1 or anti-CTLA-4 therapy given earlier was allowed, and 35% to 50% had some.

This clone was seen many times. What it binds is not known. Findings and caveats of the study: Researchers did not establish what antigens the expanded peripheral T cells target. Patients with a partial response at 0.1-3.0 mg/kg had among the lowest clonal expansion.

Using immunoSEQ multiplex PCR, the repertoire was profiled, and TCRdb retains in-frame clones only, with some absent. The sample shows about 62,000 clones, around 85% of them seen only once. This sample comprised CD4+ or CD8+ T cells sorted from blood, obtained in a trial of the OX40 agonist ivuxolimab. The origin of this receptor is an adult with an advanced solid tumor such as melanoma, head and neck, liver or kidney cancer.

CDR3 protein: CASSEGQWNSPLHF. CDR3 DNA: TGTGCCAGCAGCGAGGGACAGTGGAATTCACCCCTCCACTTT. The chain combines TRBV9 with TRBJ1-6; 7 bases are a match to TRBD1. This CDR3 is built from 14 residues. V lost 3 bases and J lost 7; bases outside the gene matches: 4. The germline V gene has CDR1 SGDLS and CDR2 YYNGEE. The full variable domain, completed using reference TRBV9 and TRBJ1-6, is DSGVTQTPKHLITATGQRVTLRCSPRSGDLSVYWYQQSLDQGLQFLIQYYNGEERAKGNILERFSAQQFPDLHSELNLSSLELGDSALYFCASSEGQWNSPLHFGNGTRLTVT.